Shown below are 2 T cell receptor beta chains from a single sample sequenced in a study of beta chain features in type 1 diabetes. Every isolated RNA sample was fully reverse transcribed, so sequencing captured expressed TCRB transcripts. Sequencing used immunoSEQ multiplex PCR; TCRdb keeps in-frame clones, though not all of them. The sample carries about 320,000 clones, approximately 15% recorded once. Sequenced sample: central memory CD4+ T cells from blood. The source of these receptors is a man aged 25-45 years in good health.

The chain recombines TRBV4-1 with TRBJ2-1, with 9 positions matching TRBD2. The CDR3 runs to 17 residues. The germline CDR1 and CDR2 sequences are MGHRA and YSYEKL. The ends lost 4 bases at V and 0 bases at J; junction bases unmatched: 7. CDR3 sequence reads: CASSPSGGKSSYNEQFF. DNA of the CDR3: TGCGCCAGCAGCCCGAGCGGGGGGAAGAGCTCCTACAATGAGCAGTTCTTC.

Of note for this clone: A junction end diverges from the germline sequence, so it may reflect a read error. The gene calls are TRBV4-2 and TRBJ2-3; TRBD2 matches 9 bases. The CDR3 contains 13 residues. Germline CDR1 reads LGHNA; CDR2 reads YNFKEQ. CDR3 nucleotides: TGTGCCAGCAGCCAAGTCTCCCAGCGGGGGGTCGGTTTT. This gives the protein CASSQVSQRGVGF.